What follows is one TCR beta chain and its context. The antigen is undetermined. Repertoires were generated with immunoSEQ multiplex PCR, while TCRdb's copy carries only in-frame clones and drops some. The table has roughly 110,000 clones, around 91% seen once. The record originates from a study of T cell responses to AZD1222 COVID-19 vaccine. Study-wide context: Researchers grouped second doses given at about 4 or about 12 weeks into one pool. Overall study results and limits: Females outnumbered males among donors, who were mostly white British; clonal diversity was possibly underestimated. Rises in breadth and depth of Spike-specific TCRs came after two AZD1222 doses. Every sample of the repertoires postdated the peak T cell response.

The length of the CDR3 is 12 residues. Trimming removed 0 bases at V and 6 bases at J, with 6 bases between. CDR1 is SGDLS and CDR2 is YYNGEE in the germline V gene. The TCR comes from an adult in good health. The sequenced sample was peripheral blood, obtained on day 0 of AZD1222 vaccination. This sequence joins TRBV9 and TRBJ1-2; D not resolved. This chain's CDR3 is CASSVVSDGYTF. The DNA for the CDR3 is TGTGCCAGCAGCGTAGTTTCCGATGGCTACACCTTC. Variable domain in full (rest from reference TRBV9 and TRBJ1-2): DSGVTQTPKHLITATGQRVTLRCSPRSGDLSVYWYQQSLDQGLQFLIQYYNGEERAKGNILERFSAQQFPDLHSELNLSSLELGDSALYFCASSVVSDGYTFGSGTRLTVV.